Below, 22 T cell receptor beta chains from the same sample are listed, as sequenced in a study of graft-versus-host responses after intestinal transplantation. Data came from immunoSEQ multiplex PCR; TCRdb stores just in-frame clones and leaves some out. The sample carries 20,000 or so clones, approximately 70% recorded once. Intraepithelial and lamina propria lymphocytes were isolated from graft specimens. The starting material was ileum tissue, obtained around 20 days after intestinal transplant. All receptors derive from a human patient who received an intestinal transplant, so some T cells may come from the graft donor.

This chain joins TRBV10-2 and TRBJ2-2; D is unclear. This CDR3 is built from 10 residues. The V end lost 9 bases, the J end lost 6 bases, and 5 bases lay between the germline ends. The germline V gene has CDR1 WSHSY and CDR2 SAAADI. The CDR3 nucleotides read TGCGCCAGTTCCGCCGGGGAGCTGTTTTTT. Translating it yields CASSAGELFF.

This clone was detected once. The V gene is TRBV11-2, the J gene TRBJ1-3; D unclear. Trimming stripped 0 bases from V and 0 bases from J, with 3 bases between. The CDR3 length is 14 residues. Germline values: CDR1 SGHAT, CDR2 FQNNGV. CDR3 sequence reads: CASSLEYSGNTIYF. DNA for the CDR3: TGTGCCAGCAGCTTAGAATACTCTGGAAACACCATATATTTT.

The chain has TRBV7-9 and TRBJ2-3, with D possibly matching TRBD1 (6 bases). Germline CDR1 reads SEHNR; CDR2 reads FQNEAQ (reference sequence). This CDR3 is built from 15 residues. Between the trimmed V and J ends, which lost 2 bases and 4 bases, there was a span of 13 bases. CDR3: CASSLWVTGSDTQYF. The CDR3 bases are TGTGCCAGCAGCTTATGGGTGACAGGATCAGATACGCAGTATTTT.

The table lists this clone with a few counts. The rearrangement links TRBV19 to TRBJ1-1; D is perhaps TRBD1 (5 bases). Germline V CDR1 and CDR2: LNHDA, SQIVND (reference sequence). The CDR3 sequence is 12 residues long. V gave up 5 bases and J gave up 4 bases, with 8 bases separating them. CDR3 coding DNA: TGTGCCAGTAGTTCGGGGGTCACTGAAGCTTTCTTT. Translating gives CASSSGVTEAFF.

The chain combines TRBV5-3 with TRBJ2-5; D perhaps matches TRBD2 (5 bases). Judging by the DNA end, TRBJ2-7 fits better; the J call may be wrong. TRBV5-3 is an ORF, and what it does is uncertain. This CDR3 spans 12 amino acids. The CDR3 reads CARSLNGSEQYF. In nucleotides, the CDR3 is TGTGCCAGAAGCTTGAATGGGAGCGAGCAGTACTTC.

This chain connects TRBV6-5 to TRBJ2-7, with 8 bases that match TRBD2. The junction had 6 bases not matched to a gene; V was cut back by 2 bases and J by 3 bases. Germline CDR1 and CDR2: MNHEY and SVGAGI. The CDR3 is 15 residues long. For the CDR3, the DNA is TGTGCCAGCAGTTACGACGGGAGGGCCATCTACGAGCAGTACTTC. Translated, it gives CASSYDGRAIYEQYF.

The V gene is TRBV2, the J gene TRBJ1-6; 7 nucleotides line up with TRBD1. Germline V lookup: CDR1 SNHLY, CDR2 FYNNEI. The CDR3 extends over 16 amino acids. V gave up 6 bases and J gave up 7 bases; unmatched junction bases: 12. The CDR3 DNA reads TGTGCCAGCAGAAGGGACAGTCACGTTCTAAATTCACCCCTCCACTTT. Translated, it gives CASRRDSHVLNSPLHF.

The V call is TRBV6-5, the J call TRBJ2-4; the match to TRBD1 covers 7 bases. Germline-derived CDR1 and CDR2 are MNHEY and SVGAGI. Trimming took 2 bases from V and 9 from J; bases not matched to a gene: 7. This CDR3 has 14 amino acids. The DNA of the CDR3 is TGTGCCAGCAGTTACGCCGACAGGGACAGCATTCAGTACTTC. Protein: CASSYADRDSIQYF.

This clone was observed once. The chain has TRBV7-2 and TRBJ1-6; weak D call: TRBD1 (6 bases). V lost 1 base and J 5 bases, leaving 12 bases between the germline ends. Germline CDR1 SGHTA, CDR2 FQGNSA. This CDR3 region has 16 residues. This CDR3 is CASSLVSGANNSPLHF. CDR3 nucleotide sequence: TGTGCCAGCAGCTTAGTTTCAGGGGCTAATAATTCACCCCTCCACTTT.

This clone was detected a few times. V usage is TRBV9 and J usage is TRBJ2-1, with D tentatively TRBD2 (6 bases). The CDR3 totals 15 residues. Germline V gene sequence: CDR1 SGDLS, CDR2 YYNGEE. Trimming removed 0 bases at V and 7 bases at J, with 14 bases between. The CDR3 nucleotides are TGTGCCAGCAGCGTAGCGGGAGCAACCACTAATGAGCAGTTCTTC. Amino acids: CASSVAGATTNEQFF.

This chain connects TRBV5-4 to TRBJ2-1; D perhaps matches TRBD2 (6 bases). Germline assignment: CDR1 SGHNT and CDR2 YYREEE (reference sequence). The CDR3 covers 17 residues. With 4 bases removed from V and 3 bases from J, the gap between germline ends came to 20 bases. CDR3 residues: CASSNPTGGINYNEQFF. CDR3 nucleotides: TGTGCCAGCAGCAATCCCACCGGGGGAATCAACTACAATGAGCAGTTCTTC.

The genes are TRBV2 and TRBJ2-2; 10 nucleotides match TRBD2. This CDR3 has 15 residues. After removal of 3 bases from V and 6 bases from J, the junction contained 4 bases not matched to a gene. Per the germline V gene, CDR1 is SNHLY and CDR2 is FYNNEI. The CDR3 loop reads CASSDVLAGPGELFF. The CDR3 DNA is TGTGCCAGCAGTGACGTACTAGCGGGACCCGGGGAGCTGTTTTTT.

The V call is TRBV7-9, the J call TRBJ1-5; no clear D. The V gene lost 2 bases and the J gene lost 0 bases, with 2 bases spanning the gap. Germline-derived CDR1 and CDR2 are SEHNR and FQNEAQ (reference sequence). This CDR3 has 13 residues. The CDR3 DNA reads as TGTGCCAGCAGCTTACATAGCAATCAGCCCCAGCATTTT. This sequence encodes CASSLHSNQPQHF.

The rearrangement links TRBV19 to TRBJ1-4; the match to TRBD1 covers 8 bases. Trimming cost V 6 bases and J 0 bases; bases outside gene matches: 9. The CDR3 is made up of 17 amino acids. The germline CDR1 and CDR2 sequences are LNHDA and SQIVND (reference sequence). CDR3 coding DNA: TGTGCCAGTAGGAGAAAACAGGGGGGCACAACTAATGAAAAACTGTTTTTT. Translated, it gives CASRRKQGGTTNEKLFF.

The rearrangement links TRBV7-9 to TRBJ1-2; the D gene is possibly TRBD1 (5 bases). V gave up 3 bases and J gave up 0 bases, with 20 bases separating them. Germline V gene sequence: CDR1 SEHNR, CDR2 FQNEAQ (reference sequence). CDR3 length: 18 amino acids. Here the CDR3 reads CASSLCYLGHYTNYGYTF. Here the CDR3 DNA reads TGTGCCAGCAGCTTGTGTTATCTCGGACACTATACTAACTATGGCTACACCTTC.

This chain uses TRBV7-9 with TRBJ2-7, with a possible D match to TRBD1 (6 bases). With 5 bases removed from V and 3 bases from J, the gap between germline ends came to 11 bases. This CDR3 contains 13 residues. From germline, CDR1 is SEHNR and CDR2 FQNEAQ (reference sequence). The CDR3: CASSPDSHYEQYF. The CDR3 bases are TGTGCCAGCAGCCCGGACAGTCACTACGAGCAGTACTTC.

The chain joins TRBV4-2 to TRBJ2-1; 14 bases match TRBD2. CDR1 is LGHNA and CDR2 is YNFKEQ in the germline V gene. V lost 6 bases to trimming and J lost 10 bases; unmatched junction nucleotides: 14. The CDR3 totals 17 residues. The CDR3 protein is CASSLSLTSGGAIEQFF. DNA of the CDR3: TGTGCCAGCAGTCTCTCTTTGACTAGCGGGGGGGCAATAGAGCAGTTCTTC.

This rearrangement joins TRBV4-1 to TRBJ2-5; TRBD2 matches 14 bases. Trimming at V came to 2 bases and at J to 1 base, leaving 6 bases not matched to a gene. Germline V gene lookup returns CDR1 MGHRA and CDR2 YSYEKL. The CDR3 sequence is 18 residues long. The DNA for the CDR3 is TGCGCCAGCAGCCAAACCGGGACTAGCGGGGGTATCCAAGAGACCCAGTACTTC. Translating gives CASSQTGTSGGIQETQYF.

This rearrangement joins TRBV4-3 to TRBJ1-2, with D maybe TRBD1 (6 bases). CDR1 and CDR2 from the germline V gene are LGHNA and YSLEER. V was clipped by 0 bases and J by 8 bases, with 19 bases between them. The CDR3 runs 16 residues. The CDR3 loop is CASSQDMGHPQEGYTF. The CDR3, as DNA: TGCGCCAGCAGCCAAGATATGGGACACCCTCAGGAAGGCTACACCTTC.

The CDR3 DNA follows: TGTGCCAGCAGCCCAATTGGGCCGCAAGAGACCCAGTACTTC. This gives the protein CASSPIGPQETQYF. V and J are TRBV13 and TRBJ2-5, with D unclear. With 5 bases removed from V and 2 bases from J, the gap between germline ends came to 12 bases. This CDR3 has 14 amino acids. Per the germline V gene, CDR1 is PRHDT and CDR2 is FYEKMQ (reference sequence).

Comments on this clone: Compared with germline, one end of the junction differs, possibly owing to a read error. This chain joins TRBV12-5 and TRBJ2-1; 11 nucleotides match TRBD2. This CDR3 is 15 amino acids long. In germline, CDR1 is LGHNT, CDR2 FRNRAP. As DNA, the CDR3 is TGTGCTAGTGGTTTGTCCTACACGGGACTAGCGGTCTTAGTCTTC. The encoded protein is CASGLSYTGLAVLVF.

The chain joins TRBV10-1 to TRBJ2-7; possible D gene TRBD2, 5 bases. The germline V gene has CDR1 WNHNN and CDR2 SYGVQD (reference sequence). V lost 4 bases, J lost 3 bases, and 10 bases lay in between. The CDR3 covers 13 residues. This CDR3 reads CASSGTLSYEQYF. The CDR3 DNA follows: TGCGCCAGCAGTGGGACTCTGAGCTACGAGCAGTACTTC.